These T cell receptor beta chains were read from a single sample in a study of T cells expressing NK-cell markers. TCRdb re-called the 5' RACE reads; every CDR3 protein appears as one record, without DNA. Found here are under 600,000 distinct CDR3 sequences; the top ten clones hold almost 1.5%. What was sequenced was blood T cells: a sorted CD56 or NKG2C T cell subset, CD4+ or CD8+ T cells, or bulk PBMC T cells (not recorded which). The receptors were gathered from a woman between 45 and 60 years old in good health. Each CDR3 is given with its conserved first and last residue.

>TRBJ2-5|TRBV27
CASSLVQGGKTQYF
>TRBJ2-1|TRBV5-1
CASSLAPQRGYNEQFF
>TRBJ2-7|TRBV15
CATSRWGQSRGEQYF
>TRBJ1-6|TRBV11-3
CASSFRSGPSSYNSPLHF
>TRBJ2-5|TRBV5-4
CASSLHASRETQYF
>TRBJ2-3|TRBV20-1
CSAIPGTESFTQYF
>TRBJ2-3|TRBV27
CASSLVRATDTQYF
>TRBJ2-6|TRBV20-1
CSARDRKHPLGANVLTF
>TRBJ1-2|TRBV20-1
CSARDPTGYGYTF
>TRBJ2-2|TRBV24-1
CATSDMDRGRGELFF
>TRBJ2-3|TRBV19
CASSILPEGSDTQYF
>TRBJ2-3|TRBV10-3
CAIRDRGTDTQYF
>TRBJ2-7|TRBV12-3/TRBV12-4
CASSPGVLYEQYF
>TRBJ2-7|TRBV12-3/TRBV12-4
CASSLERVGNEQYF
>TRBJ2-1|TRBV21-1
CASSKEQSERQGEQFF
>TRBJ2-7|TRBV20-1
CSASGLAGGSMGEQYF
>TRBJ2-3|TRBV6-5
CASSYSRGGSTDTQYF
>TRBJ2-7|TRBV12-5
CASGLKQGHYEQYF
>TRBJ1-4|TRBV6-1
CASSEAGSATNEKLFF
>TRBJ1-2|TRBV10-3
CAISDRDDGYTF
>TRBJ2-2|TRBV4-1
CASSESGTSLPGELFF